This T cell receptor beta chain is from a study of metastatic and nonmetastatic thyroid tumors. Across the study: Both malignant and benign thyroid patients supplied peripheral blood and tumor or nodule tissue samples, across which the repertoires of these patients were then compared.

TCRdb re-clonotyped the PCR reads via MiXCR. The sample records about 43,000 clones, roughly 3.1% being singletons. This clone was recorded at least ten times. No treatment had been given to any patient before thyroid surgery. The source is a female donor with papillary thyroid cancer or a benign thyroid nodule (not recorded which). Some clones in this sample may be carry-over from other donors' samples. What was sequenced was blood.

In DNA, the CDR3 is TGCAGTGCCAGGGCAGGGCGGGATGAAAAACTGTTTTTT. Translated, it gives CSARAGRDEKLFF. V gene TRBV20-1 combines with J gene TRBJ1-4; D might be TRBD1 (5 bases). Germline V lookup: CDR1 DFQATT, CDR2 SNEGSKA (reference sequence). The CDR3 runs to 13 residues. The V and J ends lost 6 bases and 6 bases respectively, with 14 bases between them.